A selection of T cell receptor beta chains follows, all from one sample in a study of blood T cell repertoires in COVID-19. Clones were read by immunoSEQ multiplex PCR, and TCRdb kept only the in-frame ones, dropping some. Of about 25,000 clones listed, 89% are singletons. Sequenced material: peripheral blood. The origin of the receptors is a human donor in a cohort sampled during active COVID-19. The CDR3 runs from the conserved cysteine through the conserved F or W. Each record gives: J gene, D gene, clone size, V gene, CDR3 protein, CDR3 DNA. D genes are given only for firm matches. Clone size is given for some rows only: seen once, a few or many times, or a class if the clone is expanded.

j_gene: TRBJ2-3; d_gene: -; abundance: -; v_gene: TRBV6-5; CDR3aa: CASVGSGTDTQYF; CDR3nt: TGTGCCAGCGTAGGTAGCGGCACAGATACGCAGTATTTT
j_gene: TRBJ2-2; d_gene: TRBD2; abundance: once; v_gene: TRBV11-2; CDR3aa: CASSPQREPGELFF; CDR3nt: TGTGCCAGCAGCCCCCAGCGGGAGCCCGGGGAGCTGTTTTTT
j_gene: TRBJ1-4; d_gene: TRBD1; abundance: -; v_gene: TRBV19; CDR3aa: CASSRDRGTRFF; CDR3nt: TGTGCCAGTAGTAGGGACAGGGGAACGAGGTTTTTT
j_gene: TRBJ2-7; d_gene: -; abundance: -; v_gene: TRBV10-1; CDR3aa: CASKGSGYEQYF; CDR3nt: TGCGCCAGCAAAGGTAGCGGTTACGAGCAGTACTTC
j_gene: TRBJ1-1; d_gene: TRBD1; abundance: -; v_gene: TRBV29-1; CDR3aa: CSVAYDQGGNTEAFF; CDR3nt: TGCAGCGTCGCGTACGATCAGGGGGGGAACACTGAAGCTTTCTTT
j_gene: TRBJ2-7; d_gene: TRBD1; abundance: few; v_gene: TRBV5-4; CDR3aa: CASSTKTGVSSYEQYF; CDR3nt: TGTGCCAGCAGCACCAAAACAGGGGTCAGCTCCTACGAGCAGTACTTC
j_gene: TRBJ1-2; d_gene: TRBD1; abundance: once; v_gene: TRBV4-1; CDR3aa: CASSQPPGQGTNYGYTF; CDR3nt: TGCGCCAGCAGCCAGCCGCCGGGACAGGGAACTAACTATGGCTACACCTTC
j_gene: TRBJ2-3; d_gene: TRBD1; abundance: -; v_gene: TRBV5-1; CDR3aa: CASSPPQGMVDTQYF; CDR3nt: TGCGCCAGCAGCCCGCCACAGGGGATGGTAGATACGCAGTATTTT
j_gene: TRBJ1-2; d_gene: -; abundance: -; v_gene: TRBV6-1; CDR3aa: CASSEERAELGGYTF; CDR3nt: TGTGCCAGCAGTGAAGAGAGGGCGGAGTTGGGTGGCTACACCTTC
j_gene: TRBJ2-7; d_gene: TRBD1; abundance: -; v_gene: TRBV28; CDR3aa: CASSFRDRASYEQYF; CDR3nt: TGTGCCAGCAGCTTCCGGGACAGGGCGTCCTACGAGCAGTACTTC
j_gene: TRBJ1-2; d_gene: -; abundance: -; v_gene: TRBV29-1; CDR3aa: CSVGQGGGYTF; CDR3nt: TGCAGCGTTGGGCAGGGCGGCGGCTACACCTTC
j_gene: TRBJ2-1; d_gene: TRBD2; abundance: -; v_gene: TRBV6-4; CDR3aa: CASSGKGIAGGSNEQFF; CDR3nt: TGTGCCAGCAGTGGGAAAGGGATAGCGGGGGGATCCAATGAGCAGTTCTTC
j_gene: TRBJ1-1; d_gene: -; abundance: -; v_gene: TRBV12-5; CDR3aa: CASGAPGGSEAFF; CDR3nt: TGTGCTAGTGGTGCCCCAGGTGGTTCTGAAGCTTTCTTT
j_gene: TRBJ1-6; d_gene: TRBD1; abundance: few; v_gene: TRBV7-9; CDR3aa: CASSLGRTGRSPLHF; CDR3nt: TGTGCCAGCAGCTTAGGGAGGACAGGGAGATCACCCCTCCACTTT
j_gene: TRBJ2-7; d_gene: TRBD1; abundance: -; v_gene: TRBV7-8; CDR3aa: CASSDRRLTGDEQYF; CDR3nt: TGTGCCAGCAGCGATCGTAGATTGACAGGGGACGAGCAGTACTTC
j_gene: TRBJ2-7; d_gene: TRBD1; abundance: -; v_gene: TRBV7-9; CDR3aa: CASSVTQGDEQYF; CDR3nt: TGTGCCAGCAGCGTCACTCAGGGGGACGAGCAGTACTTC
j_gene: TRBJ1-5; d_gene: -; abundance: -; v_gene: TRBV11-3; CDR3aa: CASIRGRRCNQPQHF; CDR3nt: TGTGCCAGCATCAGAGGTAGGCGATGCAATCAGCCCCAGCATTTT
j_gene: TRBJ2-6; d_gene: -; abundance: -; v_gene: TRBV2; CDR3aa: CASSPGRGANVLTF; CDR3nt: TGTGCCAGCAGTCCAGGGCGGGGGGCCAACGTCCTGACTTTC
j_gene: TRBJ2-6; d_gene: TRBD2; abundance: once; v_gene: TRBV7-9; CDR3aa: CAGGRGGGANVLTF; CDR3nt: TGTGCAGGTGGGAGGGGTGGTGGGGCCAACGTCCTGACTTTC
j_gene: TRBJ1-4; d_gene: -; abundance: -; v_gene: TRBV7-9; CDR3aa: CASSLASEKLFF; CDR3nt: TGTGCCAGCAGCTTAGCTAGTGAAAAACTGTTTTTT
j_gene: TRBJ2-1; d_gene: -; abundance: -; v_gene: TRBV7-2; CDR3aa: CASSPLRGGGGNEQFF; CDR3nt: TGTGCCAGCAGCCCACTTCGCGGAGGGGGGGGGAATGAGCAGTTCTTC
j_gene: TRBJ2-3; d_gene: TRBD2; abundance: few; v_gene: TRBV6-4; CDR3aa: CASSDVAGGSTDTQYF; CDR3nt: TGTGCCAGCAGTGATGTAGCGGGGGGCAGCACAGATACGCAGTATTTT
j_gene: TRBJ1-1; d_gene: -; abundance: -; v_gene: TRBV25-1; CDR3aa: CASSDRGATEAFF; CDR3nt: TGTGCCAGCAGTGACCGTGGGGCCACTGAAGCTTTCTTT
j_gene: TRBJ2-7; d_gene: -; abundance: -; v_gene: TRBV27; CDR3aa: CASSLALLEPYEQYF; CDR3nt: TGTGCCAGCAGTTTGGCCCTCCTAGAACCTTACGAGCAGTACTTC
j_gene: TRBJ2-5; d_gene: TRBD2; abundance: -; v_gene: TRBV5-4; CDR3aa: CASSLGSGLAQETQYF; CDR3nt: TGTGCCAGCAGCTTGGGTAGCGGGCTAGCCCAAGAGACCCAGTACTTC
j_gene: TRBJ1-1; d_gene: -; abundance: -; v_gene: TRBV28; CDR3aa: CASSLFRYPGAFF; CDR3nt: TGTGCCAGCAGTTTATTTAGGTACCCAGGGGCTTTCTTT
j_gene: TRBJ2-6; d_gene: TRBD1; abundance: once; v_gene: TRBV5-1; CDR3aa: CASSLPIGQGYSGANVLTF; CDR3nt: TGCGCCAGCAGCTTGCCCATAGGACAGGGATATTCTGGGGCCAACGTCCTGACTTTC
j_gene: TRBJ2-5; d_gene: TRBD2; abundance: -; v_gene: TRBV19; CDR3aa: CASTKAGGNRETQYF; CDR3nt: TGTGCCAGTACAAAAGCGGGGGGGAACCGGGAGACCCAGTACTTC
j_gene: TRBJ2-7; d_gene: TRBD1; abundance: few; v_gene: TRBV19; CDR3aa: CATLGQGGSAEQYF; CDR3nt: TGTGCCACCTTGGGACAGGGAGGTTCTGCCGAGCAGTACTTC
j_gene: TRBJ1-1; d_gene: -; abundance: -; v_gene: TRBV15; CDR3aa: CATILVPLLAEAFF; CDR3nt: TGTGCCACCATCCTCGTGCCACTTCTCGCTGAAGCTTTCTTT
j_gene: TRBJ2-3; d_gene: TRBD2; abundance: -; v_gene: TRBV9; CDR3aa: CASSVSGITDTQYF; CDR3nt: TGTGCCAGCAGCGTTAGCGGGATCACAGATACGCAGTATTTT
j_gene: TRBJ2-3; d_gene: -; abundance: -; v_gene: TRBV7-2; CDR3aa: CASSLGLAYTDTQYF; CDR3nt: TGTGCCAGCAGCTTAGGACTGGCCTACACAGATACGCAGTATTTT
j_gene: TRBJ1-5; d_gene: -; abundance: -; v_gene: TRBV19; CDR3aa: CASSRGVNQPQHF; CDR3nt: TGTGCCAGTAGTAGGGGGGTGAATCAGCCCCAGCATTTT
j_gene: TRBJ2-1; d_gene: -; abundance: -; v_gene: TRBV27; CDR3aa: CASSLFGTIGYNEQFF; CDR3nt: TGTGCCAGCAGTTTATTTGGGACAATCGGCTACAATGAGCAGTTCTTC
j_gene: TRBJ2-5; d_gene: TRBD1; abundance: -; v_gene: TRBV11-2; CDR3aa: CASSQPGQGSSETQYF; CDR3nt: TGTGCCAGCAGCCAGCCGGGACAGGGTTCATCAGAGACCCAGTACTTC
j_gene: TRBJ1-5; d_gene: TRBD1; abundance: -; v_gene: TRBV5-6; CDR3aa: CASSWGQSSNQPQHF; CDR3nt: TGTGCCAGCAGCTGGGGACAGTCTAGCAATCAGCCCCAGCATTTT
j_gene: TRBJ1-4; d_gene: -; abundance: -; v_gene: TRBV28; CDR3aa: CASSWGTGSGEKLFF; CDR3nt: TGTGCCAGCAGTTGGGGAACAGGGAGTGGTGAAAAACTGTTTTTT
j_gene: TRBJ2-7; d_gene: -; abundance: -; v_gene: TRBV30; CDR3aa: CAWSQNFYEQYF; CDR3nt: TGTGCCTGGAGTCAAAACTTTTACGAGCAGTACTTC
j_gene: TRBJ2-2; d_gene: TRBD1; abundance: -; v_gene: TRBV14; CDR3aa: CASTDRDRDTGELFF; CDR3nt: TGTGCCAGCACTGACCGGGACAGAGACACCGGGGAGCTGTTTTTT
j_gene: TRBJ1-4; d_gene: TRBD1; abundance: -; v_gene: TRBV2; CDR3aa: CASSNQDRDEKLFF; CDR3nt: TGTGCCAGCAGTAATCAGGACAGGGATGAAAAACTGTTTTTT
j_gene: TRBJ2-5; d_gene: -; abundance: -; v_gene: TRBV5-5; CDR3aa: CASSSAGAQETQYF; CDR3nt: TGTGCCAGCAGCTCGGCGGGCGCCCAAGAGACCCAGTACTTC
j_gene: TRBJ2-3; d_gene: TRBD1; abundance: -; v_gene: TRBV5-1; CDR3aa: CASSLRQGVDTQYF; CDR3nt: TGCGCCAGCAGCTTGCGACAGGGAGTCGATACGCAGTATTTT
j_gene: TRBJ1-5; d_gene: -; abundance: -; v_gene: TRBV7-8; CDR3aa: CASSFHAYGEQPQHF; CDR3nt: TGTGCCAGCAGCTTCCACGCATACGGTGAACAGCCCCAGCATTTT
j_gene: TRBJ2-2; d_gene: -; abundance: -; v_gene: TRBV7-2; CDR3aa: CASSLAYTGELFF; CDR3nt: TGTGCCAGCAGCTTAGCCTACACCGGGGAGCTGTTTTTT
j_gene: TRBJ1-5; d_gene: TRBD1; abundance: -; v_gene: TRBV3-1/TRBV3-2; CDR3aa: CASSQGTGVLNQPQHF; CDR3nt: TGTGCCAGCAGCCAGGGGACAGGGGTCCTCAATCAGCCCCAGCATTTT
j_gene: TRBJ2-4; d_gene: -; abundance: -; v_gene: TRBV14; CDR3aa: CASSQSGVAKNIQYF; CDR3nt: TGTGCCAGCAGCCAATCCGGGGTAGCCAAAAACATTCAGTACTTC
j_gene: TRBJ2-2; d_gene: TRBD1; abundance: -; v_gene: TRBV30; CDR3aa: CAWGQGVPGELFF; CDR3nt: TGTGCCTGGGGACAGGGGGTCCCCGGGGAGCTGTTTTTT
j_gene: TRBJ2-2; d_gene: TRBD2; abundance: -; v_gene: TRBV6-4; CDR3aa: CASSPYGLAGMSWGTGELFF; CDR3nt: TGTGCCAGCAGTCCCTACGGACTAGCGGGAATGTCGTGGGGCACCGGGGAGCTGTTTTTT
j_gene: TRBJ1-2; d_gene: -; abundance: -; v_gene: TRBV19; CDR3aa: CASNPIGHPGNGYTF; CDR3nt: TGTGCCAGTAACCCAATTGGCCACCCAGGCAATGGCTACACCTTC